The 10 T cell receptor beta chains in this list originate from one sample, sequenced in a study of CD4 T cells in relation to SARS-CoV-2 and coronaviruses. Which antigens these TCRs recognize remains unknown. Before the COVID-19 pandemic, during about 2011-2019, CD4+ T cells were taken from unexposed donors. The cells were cultured for 10 days before CD4+ T cells were isolated. The repertoire was sequenced with immunoSEQ multiplex PCR; TCRdb's copy has only in-frame clones and lacks some. The sample records roughly 20,000 clones, roughly 80% being singletons. Specimen: CD4+ T cells from PBMCs, cultured in vitro. The receptor source for this set is a human donor in good health.

The V and J genes are TRBV5-1 and TRBJ1-4; D gene ambiguous. This CDR3 comprises 13 residues. Trimming took 0 bases from V and 6 from J, leaving 6 bases between them. From germline, CDR1 is SGHRS and CDR2 YFSETQ. This CDR3 is CASSLELYEKLFF. As DNA, the CDR3 is TGCGCCAGCAGCTTGGAGCTCTATGAAAAACTGTTTTTT.

The chain uses TRBV20-1 and TRBJ1-1, with D unclear. CDR1 DFQATT and CDR2 SNEGSKA come from the germline V gene (reference sequence). Trimming took off 4 bases at V and 2 bases at J, with 2 bases between the two ends. The CDR3 contains 10 residues. For the CDR3, the DNA is TGCAGTGCTATAAACACTGAAGCTTTCTTT. Translating it yields CSAINTEAFF.

The genes are TRBV5-5 and TRBJ2-7; D is undetermined. The V gene lost 0 bases and the J gene lost 1 base, with 8 bases spanning the gap. Germline V gene sequence: CDR1 SGHKS, CDR2 YYEKEE (reference sequence). The CDR3 consists of 14 residues. For the CDR3, the DNA is TGTGCCAGCAGCTTGGTAGGCAGATCCTACGAGCAGTACTTC. Amino acids: CASSLVGRSYEQYF.

The rearrangement uses TRBV15 and TRBJ1-5, with unresolved D. CDR1 and CDR2 (germline): LNHNV, YYDKDF (reference sequence). The CDR3 runs to 13 residues. V was trimmed by 5 bases and J by 4 bases, leaving 9 bases between them. The CDR3 DNA is TGTGCCACCAGCCGACGGGGTAATCAGCCCCAGCATTTT. The encoded protein is CATSRRGNQPQHF.

In its sample, this clone ranks as medium-sized. The gene calls are TRBV11-2 and TRBJ2-7; 8 bases line up with TRBD1. CDR1 and CDR2 from the germline V gene are SGHAT and FQNNGV. Trimming removed 4 bases from V and 5 bases from J; junction bases left unmatched: 7. The CDR3 has 14 amino acids. Written as DNA, the CDR3 is TGTGCCAGCAGCTGGACAGGGAACGTGAACGAGCAGTACTTC. It specifies CASSWTGNVNEQYF.

This clone showed up just a few times. The rearrangement links TRBV30 to TRBJ2-7; D not certain. Germline CDR1 GTSNPN, CDR2 SVGIG (reference sequence). This CDR3 has 11 amino acids. Trimming removed 5 bases from V and 5 bases from J, with 10 bases in between. The CDR3 loop reads CAWHYYDEQYF. The CDR3 DNA reads TGTGCCTGGCATTACTATGACGAGCAGTACTTC.

The gene calls are TRBV19 and TRBJ1-5; D gene uncertain. Germline values: CDR1 LNHDA, CDR2 SQIVND (reference sequence). The CDR3 spans 16 residues. The germline V and J ends were trimmed by 3 bases and 0 bases, with 12 bases remaining between them. The CDR3 DNA follows: TGTGCCAGTAGTATCCGCATGGACGCTAGCAATCAGCCCCAGCATTTT. Translating gives CASSIRMDASNQPQHF.

This rearrangement joins TRBV20-1 to TRBJ2-3; D is unresolved. Germline loops: CDR1 DFQATT, CDR2 SNEGSKA (reference sequence). The CDR3 is 9 amino acids. The CDR3 protein is CSAPDTQYF. CDR3 nucleotides: TGCAGCGCCCCGGATACGCAGTATTTT.

This chain joins TRBV4-1 and TRBJ1-1, with D perhaps matching TRBD1 (5 bases). CDR1 is MGHRA, CDR2 YSYEKL, per germline. This CDR3 is built from 18 residues. V dropped 2 bases and J dropped 0 bases, with 19 bases sitting between them. The CDR3, as DNA: TGCGCCAGCAGCCAACAGGTCGGTCTGGGGCGGGTGAACACTGAAGCTTTCTTT. Its protein is CASSQQVGLGRVNTEAFF.

The J gene is TRBJ1-4, the V gene TRBV4-1; D gene unclear. The CDR3 is 15 amino acids. Germline V lookup: CDR1 MGHRA, CDR2 YSYEKL. Trimming took off 3 bases at V and 0 bases at J, with 8 bases between the two ends. The CDR3 is CASSHPRTTNEKLFF. The CDR3 DNA reads TGCGCCAGCAGCCATCCGCGTACAACTAATGAAAAACTGTTTTTT.